The 32 T cell receptor beta chains below were found in one sample sequenced in a study of long-term antiretroviral therapy in people with HIV. The assay, immunoSEQ v3.0, was run at survey level. Some clones are missing from TCRdb's copy, which holds only in-frame ones; the method was immunoSEQ multiplex PCR. This sample has about 16,000 clones, with 70% to 85% found just once. Sequenced here: unsorted PBMCs, sampled 2.1 years after starting antiretroviral therapy. The receptor set was obtained from a man aged 35 to 55 with HIV.

This clone showed up just once. The chain couples TRBV27 to TRBJ1-5; D is unresolved. In germline, CDR1 is MNHEY, CDR2 SMNVEV (reference sequence). There are 14 residues in the CDR3. V was pared by 2 bases and J by 1 base, with 6 bases between. The chain's CDR3 is CASSLKESNQPQHF. Written as DNA, the CDR3 is TGTGCCAGCAGTTTAAAGGAAAGCAATCAGCCCCAGCATTTT.

The chain is built from TRBV29-1 and TRBJ2-2; D assignment may be TRBD1 or TRBD2 (5 bases each). There are 15 residues in the CDR3. The germline CDR1 and CDR2 sequences are SQVTM and ANQGSEA. V was pared by 5 bases and J by 4 bases, with 17 bases between. CDR3 in DNA: TGCAGCGTTTCCCACCACCGGGACCTCACCGGGGAGCTGTTTTTT. This gives the protein CSVSHHRDLTGELFF.

This chain uses TRBV29-1 with TRBJ1-1; D is perhaps TRBD1 (5 bases). Germline loops: CDR1 SQVTM, CDR2 ANQGSEA. The CDR3 extends over 14 amino acids. V was pared by 6 bases and J by 3 bases, with 17 bases between. The CDR3 nucleotides read TGCAGCGTCCACCCTCGGGGGGTAGACACTGAAGCTTTCTTT. Translation gives CSVHPRGVDTEAFF.

This chain joins TRBV7-3 and TRBJ1-2; 8 bases are shared with TRBD1. The germline V gene encodes CDR1 SGHTA and CDR2 FQGTGA. This CDR3 region has 13 residues. The V and J ends lost 5 bases and 5 bases, in that order; junction bases with no gene match: 4. CDR3 loop: CASSPGQGYGYTF. Here the CDR3 DNA reads TGTGCCAGCAGCCCCGGACAGGGATATGGCTACACCTTC.

The V and J genes are TRBV5-6 and TRBJ1-5; no definite D call. Looked up from germline, CDR1 is SGHDT and CDR2 is YYEEEE. This CDR3 is built from 15 residues. V lost 0 bases and J 3 bases, leaving 10 bases between the germline ends. The CDR3: CASSLAAGLNQPQHF. The CDR3 DNA is TGTGCCAGCAGCTTGGCCGCAGGCCTCAATCAGCCCCAGCATTTT.

V usage is TRBV10-1 and J usage is TRBJ2-2; 7 nucleotides align to TRBD1. Germline values: CDR1 WNHNN, CDR2 SYGVQD (reference sequence). CDR3 length equals 16 residues. J gave up 1 base and V 5 bases, and 7 bases lay outside the gene matches. Here the CDR3 DNA reads TGCGCCAGCAGTCTTCGGCAGGGGGTGAACACCGGGGAGCTGTTTTTT. Protein sequence: CASSLRQGVNTGELFF.

This clone was found a few times. This rearrangement joins TRBV6-5 to TRBJ1-1; 8 bases match TRBD1. The CDR3 is 12 residues long. V shed 5 bases, J shed 5 bases, and the junction held 1 base outside the gene matches. CDR1 MNHEY and CDR2 SVGAGI come from the germline V gene. The CDR3 region has the DNA TGTGCCAGCAGTACAGGGGGGACTGAAGCTTTCTTT. It is translated as CASSTGGTEAFF.

This rearrangement joins TRBV11-2 to TRBJ1-3; TRBD1 is a possible D gene (5 bases). This CDR3 is 17 amino acids long. Germline values: CDR1 SGHAT, CDR2 FQNNGV. V was shortened by 1 base and J by 0 bases, with 13 bases between the two germline ends. The CDR3 region is CASSLVGWGDSGNTIYF. In nucleotides, the CDR3 is TGTGCCAGCAGCTTAGTTGGGTGGGGGGACTCTGGAAACACCATATATTTT. Combining the CDR3 with reference TRBV11-2 and TRBJ1-3 gives the whole variable domain EAGVAQSPRYKIIEKRQSVAFWCNPISGHATLYWYQQILGQGPKLLIQFQNNGVVDDSQLPKDRFSAERLKGVDSTLKIQPAKLEDSAVYLCASSLVGWGDSGNTIYFGEGSWLTVV.

The chain carries TRBV7-9 and TRBJ2-1; TRBD1 aligns across 7 bases. Trimming took 2 bases from V and 6 from J; bases not matched to a gene: 10. Germline loops: CDR1 SEHNR, CDR2 FQNEAQ (reference sequence). The CDR3 runs 16 residues. CDR3 residues: CASSLHGPTGANEQFF. CDR3 nucleotides: TGTGCCAGCAGCTTACACGGCCCCACAGGGGCCAATGAGCAGTTCTTC. The full variable domain, its missing parts supplied by reference TRBV7-9 and TRBJ2-1, is DTGVSQNPRHKITKRGQNVTFRCDPISEHNRLYWYRQTLGQGPEFLTYFQNEAQLEKSRLLSDRFSAERPKGSFSTLEIQRTEQGDSAMYLCASSLHGPTGANEQFFGPGTRLTVL.

There are a few counts of this clone. The chain joins TRBV10-2 to TRBJ1-3; D is unresolved. Germline CDR1 reads WSHSY; CDR2 reads SAAADI. Trimming left V 0 bases short and J 4 bases short, with 7 bases between. The CDR3 has 14 amino acids. The CDR3 spells CASSESVTGNTIYF. The CDR3 bases are TGCGCCAGCAGTGAGTCGGTCACAGGAAACACCATATATTTT.

The chain is built from TRBV27 and TRBJ2-2; possibly TRBD1 for D (6 bases). V lost 3 bases to trimming and J lost 1 base, with 15 bases between them. The CDR3 has 17 amino acids. Germline assignment: CDR1 MNHEY and CDR2 SMNVEV (reference sequence). The CDR3 DNA reads as TGTGCCAGCAGTTTGAGCTGGGGGCAGGGGAACACCGGGGAGCTGTTTTTT. Protein product: CASSLSWGQGNTGELFF.

V is TRBV7-9 and J is TRBJ2-1; 12 positions match TRBD2. The CDR3 length is 15 residues. Germline lookup yields CDR1 SEHNR and CDR2 FQNEAQ (reference sequence). The V and J ends lost 6 bases and 4 bases, in that order; junction bases with no gene match: 4. Here the CDR3 DNA reads TGTGCCAGCAGTCTAGCGGGGGGGACTTACAATGAGCAGTTCTTC. Translating it yields CASSLAGGTYNEQFF.

The rearrangement uses TRBV4-1 and TRBJ2-3; TRBD2 matches at 7 bases. The CDR3 runs to 16 residues. CDR1 and CDR2 from the germline V gene are MGHRA and YSYEKL. V trimming: 1 base; J trimming: 4 bases; junction bases outside the gene matches: 8. The CDR3 loop is CASSQAGGRYADTQYF. For the CDR3, the DNA is TGCGCCAGCAGCCAAGCGGGGGGACGGTACGCAGATACGCAGTATTTT.

The chain employs TRBV10-3 and TRBJ2-3, with D possibly called TRBD1 or TRBD2 (5 bases each). Trimming left V 6 bases short and J 5 bases short, with 18 bases between. Germline CDR1 reads ENHRY; CDR2 reads SYGVKD. There are 15 residues in the CDR3. Here the CDR3 reads CAISRDGAAQDTQYF. The CDR3 DNA is TGTGCCATCAGCCGGGACGGGGCGGCCCAAGATACGCAGTATTTT.

J is TRBJ1-2 and V is TRBV15; 11 nucleotides match TRBD1. Germline CDR1 and CDR2: LNHNV and YYDKDF (reference sequence). The length of the CDR3 is 17 residues. V trimming: 0 bases; J trimming: 4 bases; junction bases outside the gene matches: 7. CDR3 region: CATSRDRGQGGSYGYTF. The CDR3 region has the DNA TGTGCCACCAGCAGAGATCGGGGACAGGGGGGTTCCTATGGCTACACCTTC.

This clone showed up just a few times. V and J are TRBV7-9 and TRBJ1-6; 9 bases line up with TRBD1. Germline loops: CDR1 SEHNR, CDR2 FQNEAQ (reference sequence). The CDR3 sequence is 13 residues long. The J segment lost 9 bases and the V segment lost 7 bases, leaving 4 bases of the junction unmatched. CDR3 nucleotide sequence: TGTGCCAGCACCCCGGGACAGGGTTCACCCCTCCACTTT. Protein product: CASTPGQGSPLHF.

The chain employs TRBV20-1 and TRBJ2-4; TRBD2 matches 9 bases. The germline V gene encodes CDR1 DFQATT and CDR2 SNEGSKA (reference sequence). This CDR3 spans 11 amino acids. The junction had 4 bases not matched to a gene; V was cut back by 7 bases and J by 9 bases. The CDR3 DNA is TGCAGTGTTGCGGGGGGGCTCATTCAGTACTTC. The encoded protein is CSVAGGLIQYF.

DNA for the CDR3: TGTGCCAGCAGCTTGGGGTCAGGACACTTATCCTACGAGCAGTACTTC. This translates into CASSLGSGHLSYEQYF. The chain is built from TRBV5-6 and TRBJ2-7; D is possibly TRBD1 (5 bases). CDR1 is SGHDT and CDR2 is YYEEEE in the germline V gene. This CDR3 has 16 amino acids. The V end lost 0 bases, the J end lost 1 base, and 14 bases lay between the germline ends.

The V gene is TRBV5-6, the J gene TRBJ1-2, with a tentative D call TRBD1 (6 bases). Germline V gene data show CDR1 as SGHDT and CDR2 as YYEEEE. Deletions cut 4 bases from V and 0 bases from J, with 19 bases between. The CDR3 runs 17 residues. The CDR3 loop is CASSPWGRSLTNYGYTF. The CDR3 DNA reads as TGTGCCAGCAGCCCTTGGGGGCGTAGTTTAACTAACTATGGCTACACCTTC.

The gene calls are TRBV5-6 and TRBJ2-2; tentatively, D is TRBD1 (7 bases). Trimming took 4 bases from V and 4 from J, leaving 23 bases between them. Germline CDR1 is SGHDT and CDR2 is YYEEEE. The CDR3 is 18 residues long. CDR3 in amino acids: CASSRTRQGLGTTGELFF. CDR3 sequence (DNA): TGTGCCAGCAGCCGTACAAGACAGGGACTCGGTACCACCGGGGAGCTGTTTTTT.

This rearrangement joins TRBV5-4 to TRBJ1-2; 9 bases align to TRBD1. CDR1 and CDR2 (germline): SGHNT, YYREEE (reference sequence). Germline trimming cut 3 bases from V and 6 bases from J; bases unmatched to any gene: 6. There are 14 residues in the CDR3. CDR3 DNA: TGTGCCAGCAGCTACTTACAGGGGGCCGATGGCTACACCTTC. This sequence encodes CASSYLQGADGYTF. The full variable domain, completed using reference TRBV5-4 and TRBJ1-2, is ETGVTQSPTHLIKTRGQQVTLRCSSQSGHNTVSWYQQALGQGPQFIFQYYREEENGRGNFPPRFSGLQFPNYSSELNVNALELDDSALYLCASSYLQGADGYTFGSGTRLTVV.

This chain uses TRBV14 with TRBJ1-1, with a tentative D call TRBD1 (5 bases). The CDR3 extends over 15 amino acids. Deletions cut 0 bases from V and 1 base from J, with 9 bases between. Germline V gene data show CDR1 as SGHDN and CDR2 as FVKESK. In DNA, the CDR3 is TGTGCCAGCAGCCAAGATCCAGGGTCGAACACTGAAGCTTTCTTT. Residues: CASSQDPGSNTEAFF.

V is TRBV5-1 and J is TRBJ1-3, with unresolved D. Germline V gene lookup returns CDR1 SGHRS and CDR2 YFSETQ. CDR3 length: 16 amino acids. V was shortened by 0 bases and J by 4 bases, with 14 bases between the two germline ends. CDR3 nucleotides: TGCGCCAGCAGCTTGGGACTTTCGATTGGAGGAAACACCATATATTTT. It encodes CASSLGLSIGGNTIYF.

The chain employs TRBV21-1 and TRBJ2-7; TRBD1 was called by the table and not checked on the DNA. TRBV21-1 is classified as a pseudogene. This CDR3 comprises 14 residues. In DNA form, the CDR3 reads TGTGCCAGCATCCCGGGACAGACCACCTACGAGCAGTACTTC. This translates into CASIPGQTTYEQYF.

The chain carries TRBV11-2 and TRBJ2-7; TRBD1 matches 9 bases. The CDR3 covers 15 residues. The germline V gene encodes CDR1 SGHAT and CDR2 FQNNGV. The V and J ends lost 4 bases and 5 bases, in that order; junction bases with no gene match: 9. The chain's CDR3 is CASSSIPQGANEQYF. The CDR3 DNA follows: TGTGCCAGCAGCTCAATCCCACAGGGGGCGAACGAGCAGTACTTC.

This rearrangement joins TRBV25-1 to TRBJ1-1; the D is unclear. Germline values: CDR1 MGHDK, CDR2 SYGVNS. Trimming shortened V by 5 bases and J by 1 base, and 8 bases separated the two germline ends. This CDR3 spans 13 amino acids. CDR3 protein: CASSRAKNTEAFF. The CDR3 bases are TGTGCCAGCAGTAGGGCGAAGAACACTGAAGCTTTCTTT.

This clone was counted once. The chain couples TRBV5-5 to TRBJ2-2; D is unresolved. Trimming took 7 bases from V and 0 from J, leaving 10 bases between them. CDR3 length equals 14 residues. Germline V lookup: CDR1 SGHKS, CDR2 YYEKEE (reference sequence). The CDR3 is CASRTDPNTGELFF. The CDR3 DNA sequence: TGTGCCAGCCGCACTGATCCGAACACCGGGGAGCTGTTTTTT.

The chain carries TRBV10-3 and TRBJ1-1; 7 nucleotides agree with TRBD1. Germline V gene lookup returns CDR1 ENHRY and CDR2 SYGVKD. The CDR3 runs to 13 residues. V lost 6 bases to trimming and J lost 3 bases; unmatched junction nucleotides: 4. CDR3 DNA: TGTGCCATCAGCGACAGGGCGGACACTGAAGCTTTCTTT. Its translation: CAISDRADTEAFF.

The CDR3: CASSLGTSGGRYQETQYF. The DNA of the CDR3 is TGCGCCAGCAGCTTAGGGACTAGCGGGGGGAGGTACCAAGAGACCCAGTACTTC. The V and J genes are TRBV5-1 and TRBJ2-5, with TRBD2 identical over 15 bases. The CDR3 has 18 residues. V lost 2 bases, J lost 0 bases, and 5 bases stayed unmatched. Germline lookup yields CDR1 SGHRS and CDR2 YFSETQ.

This chain uses TRBV6-1 with TRBJ2-7; 10 bases map to TRBD1. J was trimmed by 3 bases and V by 7 bases; bases with no gene match: 6. The CDR3 contains 14 residues. CDR1 MNHNS and CDR2 SASEGT come from the germline V gene. The CDR3 protein is CASNRDRGGYEQYF. The CDR3 DNA reads TGTGCCAGCAACCGGGACAGGGGAGGCTACGAGCAGTACTTC.

This chain uses TRBV18 with TRBJ1-2, with 7 bases aligning to TRBD1. There are 15 residues in the CDR3. The V gene end was trimmed by 3 bases and the J gene end by 6 bases; junction bases not matched to a gene: 10. CDR1 is KGHSH, CDR2 LQKENI, per germline. CDR3: CASSPRGQDSDGYTF. CDR3 DNA sequence: TGTGCCAGCTCACCTAGAGGACAGGATTCGGATGGCTACACCTTC.

The CDR3 DNA sequence: TGTGCCAGTAGCGGGGACGGAGCCTACGAGCAGTACTTC. Its translation is CASSGDGAYEQYF. The chain employs TRBV19 and TRBJ2-7, with D perhaps assigned TRBD1 or TRBD2 (5 bases each). V was trimmed by 6 bases and J by 2 bases, leaving 11 bases between them. Looked up from germline, CDR1 is LNHDA and CDR2 is SQIVND (reference sequence). The CDR3 is 13 amino acids.